This TCR beta chain was documented in a study of OX40 agonist ivuxolimab in advanced cancers. Study in general: Cohort: 80% to 90% men, mean age approximately 66, aged about 20 to 80. Checkpoint inhibitors had been given previously to about 40% of patients.

The table came from immunoSEQ multiplex PCR; TCRdb's copy has only in-frame clones and leaves some out. The sample has about 83,000 clones, roughly 93% seen once. Germline V gene sequence: CDR1 MNHEY, CDR2 SMNVEV (reference sequence). The length of the CDR3 is 12 residues. For this clone: The antigen is undetermined.

Study outcomes and limitations: In CD8+ T cells, expanded clones were on average more numerous than in CD4+.

This clonotype was obtained from an adult with an advanced solid tumor such as melanoma, head and neck, liver or kidney cancer. Sequencing used CD4+ or CD8+ T cells sorted from blood, obtained in a trial of the OX40 agonist ivuxolimab. This rearrangement joins TRBV27 to TRBJ2-7; 8 positions agree with TRBD1. The J call is in doubt because the DNA end fits TRBJ2-1 better. Here the CDR3 DNA reads TGTGCCAGCAGGCGACAGGGGAATGAGCAGTTCTTC. This translates into CASRRQGNEQFF.